The rows below give T cell receptor beta chains drawn from one sample of a study of quantifying T cell responses using KT2 cells. In TCRdb, the UMI-ligation and nested PCR reads were re-called with MiXCR into one record per CDR3 protein. The sample contains approximately 54,000 distinct CDR3 sequences, around 10% of which appear only once. The sample consisted of PBMCs spiked with cells of the T cell clone KT2. The receptor set was obtained from a human donor. Each CDR3 is given with its conserved first and last residue. D genes are given only for firm matches. Expanded clones are given a class, and other clones once, few, many or no size at all.

clone_size j_call cdr3_length v_call d_call cdr3_nt cdr3_aa
NA TRBJ2-1 14 TRBV10-3 TRBD1 TGTGCCATCAATACGGGACAGCGATACAATGAGCAGTTCTTC CAINTGQRYNEQFF
many TRBJ2-3 12 TRBV9 NA TGTGCCAGCAGCGAATACACAGATACGCAGTATTTT CASSEYTDTQYF
many TRBJ2-3 12 TRBV7-2 NA TGTGCCAGCAGCTCTTACACAGATACGCAGTATTTT CASSSYTDTQYF
few TRBJ2-1 11 TRBV29-1 NA TGCAGCGTTGAAGTTTACAATGAGCAGTTCTTC CSVEVYNEQFF
many TRBJ1-5 15 TRBV6-2/TRBV6-3 NA TGTGCCAGCAGTTACGAGCGAGGGGGCAATCAGCCCCAGCATTTT CASSYERGGNQPQHF
few TRBJ2-6 17 TRBV2 TRBD1 TGTGCCAGCAGTGTCGGGACAGTTTATTCTGGGGCCAACGTCCTGACTTTC CASSVGTVYSGANVLTF
many TRBJ2-7 14 TRBV23-1 TRBD2 TGCGCCAGCTGGGGACTAGCGGGAGGATACGAGCAGTACTTC CASWGLAGGYEQYF
few TRBJ2-5 16 TRBV4-1 TRBD2 TGCGCCAGCAGCCCGGGAAGGCGGGGGGGGCAAGAGACCCAGTACTTC CASSPGRRGGQETQYF
NA TRBJ1-2 14 TRBV6-5 NA TGTGCCAGCAGGAAAACAGCTTCTAACTATGGCTACACCTTC CASRKTASNYGYTF
few TRBJ1-2 14 TRBV20-1 NA TGCAGTGCTAGAGGGGCGGCAGCATTCTATGGCTACACCTTC CSARGAAAFYGYTF
many TRBJ2-3 18 TRBV20-1 TRBD2 TGCAGTGCTAGAGATCAGTCGGGGGCTAGCGGGGTCACAGATACGCAGTATTTT CSARDQSGASGVTDTQYF
NA TRBJ2-2 13 TRBV4-2 NA TGTGCCAGCAGCCATCGGGATGGCGGGGAGCTGTTTTTT CASSHRDGGELFF
many TRBJ2-1 15 TRBV5-6 NA TGTGCCAGCAGCTCAGGGTACAGCTCCTACAATGAGCAGTTCTTC CASSSGYSSYNEQFF
few TRBJ2-3 16 TRBV10-1 NA TGCGCCAGCAGCTACATACAGGGAAAAGGACCAGATACGCAGTATTTT CASSYIQGKGPDTQYF
NA TRBJ2-1 16 TRBV7-8 TRBD1 TGTGCCAGCAGCTTAGAGGCAGACAGGGGAAACAATGAGCAGTTCTTC CASSLEADRGNNEQFF
NA TRBJ2-7 13 TRBV4-1 NA TGCGCCAGCAGCCGCACAGGGCGGGACGAGCAGTACTTC CASSRTGRDEQYF
NA TRBJ2-5 14 TRBV4-3 NA TGCGCCAGCAGCCAAGACCAGGGCGGGGAGACCCAGTACTTC CASSQDQGGETQYF
many TRBJ2-1 12 TRBV29-1 TRBD2 TGCAGCGCTATAGCGGGAGGCGGTGAGCAGTTCTTC CSAIAGGGEQFF
many TRBJ2-1 17 TRBV7-2 NA TGTGCCAGCAGATACCTCCCTGGTTCGCGTCTTTACAATGAGCAGTTCTTC CASRYLPGSRLYNEQFF
NA TRBJ2-7 16 TRBV12-3/TRBV12-4 TRBD1 TGTGCCAGCACCCTGATTTTGGACAGGGCCCCCCCAGAGCAGTACTTC CASTLILDRAPPEQYF
NA TRBJ1-4 16 TRBV7-2 NA TGTGCCAGCAGCGCCCCCCGGGGCTCCAGTAATGAAAAACTGTTTTTT CASSAPRGSSNEKLFF
NA TRBJ1-6 14 TRBV12-3/TRBV12-4 NA TGTGCCAGCAAGCGGGGAAACTTGGATTCACCCCTCCACTTT CASKRGNLDSPLHF
few TRBJ2-3 17 TRBV4-2 TRBD2 TGTGCCAGCAGCCAAGAACGTCTGGCGGGAGGGCCCGATACGCAGTATTTT CASSQERLAGGPDTQYF
NA TRBJ2-3 16 TRBV6-5 NA TGTGCCAGCAGTTACTCCGGAGGGGTCCGCACAGATACGCAGTATTTT CASSYSGGVRTDTQYF
few TRBJ2-5 17 TRBV2 NA TGTGCCAGCAGTGAAGCGCTTCTTCGGGGCTCCCAAGAGACCCAGTACTTC CASSEALLRGSQETQYF
NA TRBJ2-7 15 TRBV12-3/TRBV12-4 TRBD2 TGTGCCAGCAGTTCTAGCGGGGGCGGCGTTTACGAGCAGTACTTC CASSSSGGGVYEQYF
few TRBJ2-5 15 TRBV6-1 TRBD2 TGTGCCAGCAGTTCCGGGACTAGCGGCGCAGAGACCCAGTACTTC CASSSGTSGAETQYF
NA TRBJ2-7 13 TRBV4-3 NA TGCGCCAGCAGCCAAGATCATACGGGGGAGCAGTACTTC CASSQDHTGEQYF
many TRBJ2-1 11 TRBV28 NA TGTGCCAGCAGTTTAGGTCTTAGGGGTTTCTTC CASSLGLRGFF
NA TRBJ1-1 11 TRBV29-1 NA TGCAGCGTTGAAGCGGGCCGGGGTGCTTTCTTT CSVEAGRGAFF
few TRBJ2-1 15 TRBV7-2 NA TGTGCCAGCAGCTTAAGTGTTAGCTCCTACAATGAGCAGTTCTTC CASSLSVSSYNEQFF
few TRBJ2-7 13 TRBV12-3/TRBV12-4 NA TGTGCCAGCAGTTACTCAGGGGCCTACGAGCAGTACTTC CASSYSGAYEQYF
few TRBJ1-1 13 TRBV5-5 NA TGTGCCAGCAGTACGGCGGGAAGGACTGAAGCTTTCTTT CASSTAGRTEAFF
NA TRBJ1-6 15 TRBV9 TRBD1 TGTGCCAGCAGCCTGACCGGGACAGCAAGGTCACCCCTCCACTTT CASSLTGTARSPLHF
many TRBJ1-2 13 TRBV20-1 NA TGCAGTGCCCTCAGGGATCGGGACTATGGCTACACCTTC CSALRDRDYGYTF
NA TRBJ1-5 15 TRBV2 NA TGTGCCAGCAGTTTACAGAGTAATAGCAATCAGCCCCAGCATTTT CASSLQSNSNQPQHF
many TRBJ2-6 16 TRBV4-3 TRBD1 TGCGCCAGCAGCCAAGATCAGGGGGCTGGGGCCAACGTCCTGACTTTC CASSQDQGAGANVLTF
few TRBJ1-1 15 TRBV7-2 TRBD1 TGTGCCAGCAGCTTAGGGACAGGCTCTAACACTGAAGCTTTCTTT CASSLGTGSNTEAFF
NA TRBJ1-1 13 TRBV2 NA TGTGCCAGCAGTGGATATTCGAACACTGAAGCTTTCTTT CASSGYSNTEAFF
few TRBJ1-2 13 TRBV2 NA TGTGCCAGCAAGAGGCAGGGAGTGGCTGGCTACACCTTC CASKRQGVAGYTF
NA TRBJ1-2 14 TRBV5-1 TRBD1 TGCGCCAGCAGCCCCGGACAGGGGGACCGTGGCTACACCTTC CASSPGQGDRGYTF
NA TRBJ2-7 13 TRBV7-9 TRBD2 TGTGCCAGCAGCTCGGGAGGAACCTACGAGCAGTACTTC CASSSGGTYEQYF
NA TRBJ1-5 15 TRBV7-6 NA TGTGCCAGCAGCTTAGATACTGGGATAAATCAGCCCCAGCATTTT CASSLDTGINQPQHF
NA TRBJ1-6 16 TRBV10-2 NA TGCGCCAGCAGTGTTGAGGGCGGCTCCTATAATTCACCCCTCCACTTT CASSVEGGSYNSPLHF
many TRBJ1-1 15 TRBV7-9 NA TGTGCCAGCAGCCCCAGACAGGAGAAGAACACTGAAGCTTTCTTT CASSPRQEKNTEAFF
NA TRBJ2-1 15 TRBV18 TRBD1 TGTGCCAGCTCACCGCGGTCAGGGGGCTTGAATGAGCAGTTCTTC CASSPRSGGLNEQFF
many TRBJ2-7 12 TRBV29-1 NA TGCAGCGTTGGGCCGGGGGGCGACGAGCAGTACTTC CSVGPGGDEQYF
many TRBJ1-1 13 TRBV12-3/TRBV12-4 NA TGTGCCAGCAGCCCATACGGAGCTTTTGAAGCTTTCTTT CASSPYGAFEAFF
few TRBJ1-2 13 TRBV7-9 NA TGTGCCAGCAGCTTAGAAAACCTCTATGGCTACACCTTC CASSLENLYGYTF
many TRBJ2-1 15 TRBV20-1 NA TGCAGTGCTCGACGGGTCGGCCGACGGTCACATGAGCAGTTCTTC CSARRVGRRSHEQFF
many TRBJ1-2 15 TRBV20-1 NA TGCAGTGCTACCCCGGACCCCAAATGGGACTATGGCTACACCTTC CSATPDPKWDYGYTF
few TRBJ2-3 18 TRBV4-2 TRBD2 TGTGCCAGCAGCCAAGATGGGACGCGGGGGGGCCGGGCAGATACGCAGTATTTT CASSQDGTRGGRADTQYF
many TRBJ2-2 15 TRBV11-2 NA TGTGCCAGCGTCGGCAGCAGGGGAGACACCGGGGAGCTGTTTTTT CASVGSRGDTGELFF
many TRBJ2-1 13 TRBV12-3/TRBV12-4 NA TGTGCCAGCAGTTTAGGTTCGAGGGCTCAGCAGTTCTTC CASSLGSRAQQFF
few TRBJ1-1 14 TRBV2 TRBD1 TGTGCCAGCAGGGACAGGGGGCTGAACACTGAAGCTTTCTTT CASRDRGLNTEAFF